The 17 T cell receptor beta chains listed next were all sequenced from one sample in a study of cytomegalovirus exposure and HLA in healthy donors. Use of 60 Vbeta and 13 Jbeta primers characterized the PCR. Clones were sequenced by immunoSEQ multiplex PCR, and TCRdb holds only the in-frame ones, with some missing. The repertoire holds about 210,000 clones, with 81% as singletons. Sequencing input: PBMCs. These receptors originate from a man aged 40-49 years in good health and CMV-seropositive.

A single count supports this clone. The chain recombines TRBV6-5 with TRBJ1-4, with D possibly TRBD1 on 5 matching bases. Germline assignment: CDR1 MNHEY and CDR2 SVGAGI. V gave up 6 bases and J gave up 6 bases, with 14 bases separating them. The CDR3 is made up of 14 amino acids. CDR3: CASSSTGPYEKLFF. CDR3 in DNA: TGTGCCAGCAGCTCTACAGGACCCTATGAAAAACTGTTTTTT.

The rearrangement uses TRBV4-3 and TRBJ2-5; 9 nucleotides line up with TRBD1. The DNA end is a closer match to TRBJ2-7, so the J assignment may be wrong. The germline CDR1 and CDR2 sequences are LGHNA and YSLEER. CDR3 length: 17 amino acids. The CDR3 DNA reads TGCGCCAGCAGCCAAGTAACCTACGACAGGGGGAAGGACGAGCAGTACTTC. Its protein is CASSQVTYDRGKDEQYF.

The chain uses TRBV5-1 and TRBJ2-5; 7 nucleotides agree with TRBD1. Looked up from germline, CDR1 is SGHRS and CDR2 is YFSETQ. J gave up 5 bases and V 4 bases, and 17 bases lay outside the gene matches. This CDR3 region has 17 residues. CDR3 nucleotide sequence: TGCGCCAGCAGCACTACAGGGGCGCTAAGGACGGGGGAGACCCAGTACTTC. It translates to CASSTTGALRTGETQYF.

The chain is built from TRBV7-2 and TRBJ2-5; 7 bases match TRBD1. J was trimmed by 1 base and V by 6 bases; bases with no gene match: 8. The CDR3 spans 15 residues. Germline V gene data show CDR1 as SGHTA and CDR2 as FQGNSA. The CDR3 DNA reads TGTGCCAGCAGTCCTCGACAGGGAGCCCAAGAGACCCAGTACTTC. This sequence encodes CASSPRQGAQETQYF.

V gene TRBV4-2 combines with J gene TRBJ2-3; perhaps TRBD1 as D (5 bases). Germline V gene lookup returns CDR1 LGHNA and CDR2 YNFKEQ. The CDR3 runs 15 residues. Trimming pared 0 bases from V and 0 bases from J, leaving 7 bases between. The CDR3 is CASSQDGASTDTQYF. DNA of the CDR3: TGTGCCAGCAGCCAAGATGGGGCAAGCACAGATACGCAGTATTTT.

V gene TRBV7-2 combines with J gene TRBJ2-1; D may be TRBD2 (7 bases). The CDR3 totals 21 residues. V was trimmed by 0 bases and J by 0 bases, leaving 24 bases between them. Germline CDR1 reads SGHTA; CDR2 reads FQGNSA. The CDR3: CASSLAPLLTGGLSSYNEQFF. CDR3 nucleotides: TGTGCCAGCAGCTTAGCCCCCCTACTAACGGGGGGCCTAAGCTCCTACAATGAGCAGTTCTTC.

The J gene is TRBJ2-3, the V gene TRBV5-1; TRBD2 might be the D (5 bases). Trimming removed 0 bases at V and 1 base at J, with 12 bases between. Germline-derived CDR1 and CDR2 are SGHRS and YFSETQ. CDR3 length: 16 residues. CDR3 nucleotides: TGCGCCAGCAGCTTGGAGCGGAATCTTGGCACAGATACGCAGTATTTT. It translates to CASSLERNLGTDTQYF.

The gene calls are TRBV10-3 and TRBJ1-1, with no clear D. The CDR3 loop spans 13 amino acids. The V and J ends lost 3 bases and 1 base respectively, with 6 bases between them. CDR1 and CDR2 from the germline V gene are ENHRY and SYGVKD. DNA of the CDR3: TGTGCCATCAGTGAAAACACGAACACTGAAGCTTTCTTT. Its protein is CAISENTNTEAFF.

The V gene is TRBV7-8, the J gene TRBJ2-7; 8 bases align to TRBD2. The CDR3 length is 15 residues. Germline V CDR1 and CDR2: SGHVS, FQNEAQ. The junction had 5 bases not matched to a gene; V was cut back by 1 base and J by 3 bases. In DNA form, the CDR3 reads TGTGCCAGCAGCTTAGAACTAGCGGAGAACTACGAGCAGTACTTC. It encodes CASSLELAENYEQYF.

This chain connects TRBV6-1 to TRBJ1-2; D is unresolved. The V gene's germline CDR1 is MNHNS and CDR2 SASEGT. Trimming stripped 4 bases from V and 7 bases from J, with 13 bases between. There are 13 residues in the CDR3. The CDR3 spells CASSVGTGPGYTF. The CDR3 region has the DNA TGTGCCAGCAGTGTGGGCACCGGCCCTGGCTACACCTTC.

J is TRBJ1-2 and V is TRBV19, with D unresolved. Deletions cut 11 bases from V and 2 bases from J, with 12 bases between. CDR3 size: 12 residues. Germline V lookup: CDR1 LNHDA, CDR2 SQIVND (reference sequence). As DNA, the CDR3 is TGTGCCTGCATGACTCAGAACTATGGCTACACCTTC. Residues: CACMTQNYGYTF. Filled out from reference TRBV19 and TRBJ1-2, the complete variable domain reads DGGITQSPKYLFRKEGQNVTLSCEQNLNHDAMYWYRQDPGQGLRLIYYSQIVNDFQKGDIAEGYSVSREKKESFPLTVTSAQKNPTAFYLCACMTQNYGYTFGSGTRLTVV.

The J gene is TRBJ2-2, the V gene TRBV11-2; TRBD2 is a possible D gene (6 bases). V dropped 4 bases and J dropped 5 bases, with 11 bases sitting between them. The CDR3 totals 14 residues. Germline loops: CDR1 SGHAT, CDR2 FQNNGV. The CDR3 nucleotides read TGTGCCAGCAGCTCGTCCCGGGGGACCGGGGAGCTGTTTTTT. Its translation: CASSSSRGTGELFF.

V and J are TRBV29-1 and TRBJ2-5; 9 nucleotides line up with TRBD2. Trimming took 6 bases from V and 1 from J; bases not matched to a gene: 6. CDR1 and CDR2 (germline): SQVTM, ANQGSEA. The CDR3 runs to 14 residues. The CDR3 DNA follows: TGCAGCGTGCCAAGCGGGGGGCTCCAAGAGACCCAGTACTTC. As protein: CSVPSGGLQETQYF.

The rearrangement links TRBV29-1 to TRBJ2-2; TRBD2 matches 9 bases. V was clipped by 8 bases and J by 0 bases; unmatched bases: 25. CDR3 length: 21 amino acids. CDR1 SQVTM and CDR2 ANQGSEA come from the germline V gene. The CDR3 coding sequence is TGCAGCCCCTTCCGGGGGAGCGGGGGGCCATGTCTCCCTGCGAACACCGGGGAGCTGTTTTTT. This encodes CSPFRGSGGPCLPANTGELFF.

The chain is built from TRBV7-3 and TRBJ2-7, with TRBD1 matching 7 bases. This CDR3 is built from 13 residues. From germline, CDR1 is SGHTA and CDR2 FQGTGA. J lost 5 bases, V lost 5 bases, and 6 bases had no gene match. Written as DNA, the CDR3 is TGTGCCAGCAGCCAGAGGACAGGTAACGAGCAGTACTTC. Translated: CASSQRTGNEQYF.

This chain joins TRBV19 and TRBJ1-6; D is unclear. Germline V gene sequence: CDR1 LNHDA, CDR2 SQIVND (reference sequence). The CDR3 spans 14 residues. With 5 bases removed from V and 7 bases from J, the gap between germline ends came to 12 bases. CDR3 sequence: CASSSGSWNSPLHF. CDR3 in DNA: TGTGCCAGTAGTTCCGGGTCCTGGAATTCACCCCTCCACTTT.

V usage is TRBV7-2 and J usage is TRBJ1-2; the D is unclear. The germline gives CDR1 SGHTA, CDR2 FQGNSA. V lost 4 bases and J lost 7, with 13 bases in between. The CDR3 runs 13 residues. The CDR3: CASSSPGKGGYTF. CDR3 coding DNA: TGTGCCAGCAGCTCCCCGGGAAAGGGTGGCTACACCTTC.